These 9 T cell receptor beta chains were sequenced from one sample in a study of blood T cell repertoires in COVID-19. Measured with immunoSEQ multiplex PCR; TCRdb has only the in-frame clones, and not every one. The sample has fewer than 85,000 clones, roughly 87% seen once. Sequences were obtained from peripheral blood. Source of these receptors: a woman between 50 and 59 years old in a cohort sampled during active COVID-19.

The rearrangement links TRBV4-2 to TRBJ2-1, with 7 positions matching TRBD2. J lost 8 bases, V lost 0 bases, and 10 bases had no gene match. CDR1 is LGHNA, CDR2 YNFKEQ, per germline. This CDR3 has 16 residues. The DNA of the CDR3 is TGTGCCAGCAGCCAAGAGGCGGGAGAGTGGAGTTATGAGCAGTTCTTC. Translating it yields CASSQEAGEWSYEQFF.

This chain uses TRBV28 with TRBJ2-1; 7 bases align to TRBD2. V lost 1 base, J lost 8 bases, and 14 bases stayed unmatched. Per the germline V gene, CDR1 is MDHEN and CDR2 is SYDVKM. CDR3 length: 17 residues. CDR3 region: CASSLYPGTGGGHEQFF. CDR3 sequence (DNA): TGTGCCAGCAGTTTATATCCCGGGACGGGAGGAGGCCATGAGCAGTTCTTC.

V and J are TRBV5-4 and TRBJ2-1, with 9 bases identical to TRBD1. Trimming at V came to 5 bases and at J to 2 bases, leaving 5 bases not matched to a gene. This CDR3 spans 15 amino acids. Looked up from germline, CDR1 is SGHNT and CDR2 is YYREEE (reference sequence). CDR3 in amino acids: CASSLDRGTYNEQFF. CDR3 in DNA: TGTGCCAGCAGTCTGGACAGGGGTACCTACAATGAGCAGTTCTTC.

The rearrangement uses TRBV7-3 and TRBJ1-1; 7 bases agree with TRBD1. CDR1 is SGHTA and CDR2 is FQGTGA in the germline V gene. This CDR3 is built from 15 residues. The junction had 2 bases not matched to a gene; V was cut back by 0 bases and J by 1 base. CDR3 loop: CASSLTRTGNTEAFF. CDR3 DNA: TGTGCCAGCAGCTTAACGAGGACAGGGAACACTGAAGCTTTCTTT.

The chain recombines TRBV2 with TRBJ1-2; 7 bases match TRBD1. The J segment lost 6 bases and the V segment lost 7 bases, leaving 8 bases of the junction unmatched. The CDR3 is 13 amino acids. Per the germline V gene, CDR1 is SNHLY and CDR2 is FYNNEI. The CDR3 nucleotides are TGTGCCAGCACTACAGGGGTCGGGGATGGCTACACCTTC. It translates to CASTTGVGDGYTF.

The genes are TRBV6-5 and TRBJ2-1; 10 bases fit TRBD2. The germline CDR1 and CDR2 sequences are MNHEY and SVGAGI. This CDR3 contains 14 residues. Trimming took 2 bases from V and 13 from J; bases not matched to a gene: 8. The CDR3 region is CASSYGTSDPPQFF. DNA of the CDR3: TGTGCCAGCAGTTACGGGACTAGCGACCCACCTCAGTTCTTC.

The gene calls are TRBV7-2 and TRBJ2-7; 10 bases align to TRBD2. V lost 0 bases, J lost 13 bases, and 6 bases stayed unmatched. CDR1 is SGHTA, CDR2 FQGNSA, per germline. The CDR3 contains 13 residues. The CDR3 spells CASSLAPLAGEYF. The CDR3 DNA is TGTGCCAGCAGCTTAGCCCCTCTAGCGGGAGAATACTTC.

V is TRBV18 and J is TRBJ2-1, with 7 positions matching TRBD2. CDR3 size: 15 residues. Germline CDR1 reads KGHSH; CDR2 reads LQKENI. With V trimmed by 5 bases and J by 2 bases, 6 bases remained unmatched. CDR3 in DNA: TGTGCCAGCTCAGTGGGCGGGGGAACCTACAATGAGCAGTTCTTC. It translates to CASSVGGGTYNEQFF.

J is TRBJ2-7 and V is TRBV3-1 (or the pseudogene TRBV3-2); TRBD2 matches at 8 bases. Germline V CDR1 and CDR2: LGHDT, YNNKEL (reference sequence). J gave up 7 bases and V 8 bases, and 4 bases lay outside the gene matches. This CDR3 has 11 amino acids. The DNA of the CDR3 is TGTGCCAGCCGGCGGGGGGAGGAGCAGTACTTC. Amino acids: CASRRGEEQYF.